This T cell receptor (beta chain) appears in the sequencing data of a study of graft-versus-host responses after intestinal transplantation (dated by TCRdb to the early 2020s). Background for the entire study: Recipients received multivisceral, liver-intestinal, or isolated intestinal transplants. Every recipient was given anti-thymocyte globulin induction, then maintenance tacrolimus and steroids for roughly 3 years. After intestinal transplantation, graft-versus-host and host-versus-graft alloreactive T cell clones in the graft, circulation and bone marrow were tracked using bulk TCR-beta CDR3 sequencing. To identify alloreactive clones, pre-transplant mixed lymphocyte reaction products were sequenced and compared with unstimulated pre-transplant donor and recipient T cells. The cohort enrolled about two dozen intestinal transplant recipients, one of whom was a retransplant, and a few patients without pretransplant specimens were excluded. A peak of at least 4% donor T cells among recipient peripheral blood mononuclear cells was the definition used for donor T cell macrochimerism. Samples from three later patients were sequenced in-house on an Illumina MiSeq with MiXCR processing rather than by the commercial service.

Dithiothreitol, EDTA incubations and collagenase D digestion were used to isolate intraepithelial and lamina propria lymphocytes from graft specimens. Bulk TCR-beta sequencing was performed on serial intestinal graft biopsy specimens collected as late as 600 days after transplant. V gives up 4 bases and J gives up 4 bases, and the segment between their germline ends measures 8 bases. CDR1 MNHEY and CDR2 SMNVEV were looked up in the germline V gene (reference sequence). The CDR3 numbers 12 residues from cysteine through phenylalanine. The read is trimmed to its CDR3 DNA, 36 bases read in frame from base 1. General study outcomes and caveats: GvH clones were detected in recipient bone marrow, and some appeared earlier in ileal mucosa or blood, consistent with an intestinal mucosal origin. The relatively low number and heterogeneity of intestinal transplant patients limited the conclusions. Early after transplant, peak levels of circulating GvH clones were found to be associated with declines in HvG clones. Patients with donor T cell macrochimerism had high GvH to HvG T cell clonal ratios in their allografts.

This clone was seen a single time. No antigen is known for it. Base-call qualities are not available, and no considerably larger clone is one nucleotide away. Receptor amplification or capture employed the immunoSEQ multiplex PCR assay. For most patients, genomic DNA was subjected to high-throughput TCR-beta CDR3 sequencing by Adaptive Biotechnologies. Per the original workflow: TCR sequencing data for approximately 17 patients were retrieved from Adaptive's ImmunoSEQ software; a few other patients were processed with MiXCR and VDJtools. CDR3 nucleotide sequences shared between donor and recipient were removed because their origin could not be assigned. At least 2-fold expansion over unstimulated cells and a minimum CFSE-low frequency of 0.002% (template counts) or 0.001% (read counts) were required for clones to be classified as alloreactive. Mappable clones were those detected in sequenced pre-transplant spleen, lymph node, or MLR CFSE-low populations of the donor or recipient. Cumulative frequency of alloreactive clones was calculated as a percentage of all sequences weighted by copy number. As stored in TCRdb, this immuneACCESS dataset retains in-frame rearrangements with V and J assigned. A fraction of the clones does not appear; measured against another copy, unresolved V genes explain less than half of the discrepancy, and the remainder lacks a known reason. The V and J calls and clone size come from that table; D and trimming were worked out from the DNA. The sample table contains about 15,000 clones; only one count was recorded for 74% of them. The biggest ten clones account for nearly 3.5% of the sample.

Sample: ileum tissue, taken 14 days after transplant. The chain joins TRBV27 to TRBJ2-7, with TRBD1 tentatively as D gene (6 bases match). This TCR was recovered from a human patient who received an intestinal transplant, so some T cells may come from the graft donor. The CDR3 has the sequence CASSSQGYEQYF. The DNA sequence is given as TGTGCCAGCAGTTCCCAGGGGTACGAGCAGTACTTC.